Listed here are 28 T cell receptor beta chains from one sample, sequenced in a study of blood T cell repertoires in COVID-19. This table comes from immunoSEQ multiplex PCR, and its TCRdb copy is limited to in-frame clones, with some not included. The table lists approximately 190,000 clones, roughly 84% of them singletons. The sample consisted of PBMCs or T cells enriched from blood (not recorded which). These receptors all stem from a woman aged 25 to 39 who had been exposed to COVID-19.

CDR3 in DNA: TGTGCCAGCAGCTTAGATCGGGTGACAGGGCGGGATGGCTACACCTTC. Translating gives CASSLDRVTGRDGYTF. The chain uses TRBV11-2 and TRBJ1-2, with 7 bases aligning to TRBD1. The V and J ends lost 0 bases and 6 bases, in that order; junction bases with no gene match: 10. This CDR3 has 16 amino acids. Germline CDR1 reads SGHAT; CDR2 reads FQNNGV.

The rearrangement joins TRBV27 to TRBJ1-5, with 7 bases matching TRBD1. Germline CDR1 MNHEY, CDR2 SMNVEV (reference sequence). The trim removed 4 bases at V and 6 bases at J, leaving 0 bases unmatched. The CDR3 is made up of 12 amino acids. The CDR3 spells CASSSGGQPQHF. The DNA for the CDR3 is TGTGCCAGCAGTTCAGGGGGTCAGCCCCAGCATTTT.

This chain's CDR3 is CATSEGGGFGGYTF. CDR3 sequence (DNA): TGTGCCACCAGTGAAGGGGGGGGATTTGGCGGCTACACCTTC. This rearrangement joins TRBV24-1 to TRBJ1-2; possibly TRBD1 for D (6 bases). V lost 4 bases, J lost 8 bases, and 16 bases lay in between. The CDR3 sequence is 14 residues long. The germline V gene has CDR1 KGHDR and CDR2 SFDVKD.

V usage is TRBV18 and J usage is TRBJ1-2; tentatively, D is TRBD1 (6 bases). This CDR3 region has 15 residues. V lost 3 bases and J 4 bases, leaving 15 bases between the germline ends. The germline gives CDR1 KGHSH, CDR2 LQKENI. The CDR3 here is CASSPAQGSGYGYTF. The CDR3 DNA is TGTGCCAGCTCACCTGCCCAGGGGAGCGGCTATGGCTACACCTTC.

This clone was seen a handful of times. The genes are TRBV15 and TRBJ2-7, with 7 bases matching TRBD2. V was clipped by 3 bases and J by 1 base; unmatched bases: 9. The CDR3 sequence is 16 residues long. CDR1 and CDR2 from the germline V gene are LNHNV and YYDKDF (reference sequence). This chain's CDR3 is CATSRNRGGKSYEQYF. CDR3 DNA sequence: TGTGCCACCAGCAGGAATAGGGGAGGGAAGTCCTACGAGCAGTACTTC.

This chain uses TRBV10-1 with TRBJ1-1; D unclear. V was shortened by 3 bases and J by 0 bases, with 5 bases between the two germline ends. This CDR3 spans 13 amino acids. Per the germline V gene, CDR1 is WNHNN and CDR2 is SYGVQD (reference sequence). CDR3 sequence (DNA): TGCGCCAGCAGTGAACTACTGAACACTGAAGCTTTCTTT. This translates into CASSELLNTEAFF.

This clone was found a few times. This same CDR3 is encoded by further DNA sequences in the sample. The V and J genes are TRBV29-1 and TRBJ1-4; D is unclear. Germline CDR1 is SQVTM and CDR2 is ANQGSEA. This CDR3 spans 12 amino acids. With 4 bases removed from V and 6 bases from J, the gap between germline ends came to 9 bases. The CDR3 protein is CSVGGLDEKLFF. The CDR3 bases are TGCAGCGTTGGCGGTTTGGATGAAAAACTGTTTTTT. Full variable domain (outside the CDR3, taken from reference TRBV29-1 and TRBJ1-4): SAVISQKPSRDICQRGTSLTIQCQVDSQVTMMFWYRQQPGQSLTLIATANQGSEATYESGFVIDKFPISRPNLTFSTLTVSNMSPEDSSIYLCSVGGLDEKLFFGSGTQLSVL.

This chain joins TRBV4-1 and TRBJ2-2; TRBD2 matches at 8 bases. The ends lost 3 bases at V and 7 bases at J; junction bases unmatched: 22. Germline V gene sequence: CDR1 MGHRA, CDR2 YSYEKL. The CDR3 runs 20 residues. The CDR3 protein is CASSHMPPLAGGLSDGELFF. CDR3 bases: TGCGCCAGCAGCCATATGCCCCCTCTCGCGGGGGGCCTTTCAGACGGGGAGCTGTTTTTT.

The sample holds a few counts of this clone. The chain carries TRBV7-3 and TRBJ1-6, with a weak D call TRBD1 (6 bases). Trimming left V 0 bases short and J 11 bases short, with 14 bases between. This CDR3 is 15 amino acids long. Per the germline V gene, CDR1 is SGHTA and CDR2 is FQGTGA. CDR3: CASSLTAGDGAPLHF. CDR3 coding DNA: TGTGCCAGCAGCTTAACAGCAGGGGATGGCGCACCCCTCCACTTT.

This clone occurred once. The chain employs TRBV13 and TRBJ1-1, with TRBD1 matching 7 bases. This CDR3 comprises 16 residues. CDR1 is PRHDT and CDR2 is FYEKMQ in the germline V gene (reference sequence). Trimming at V came to 6 bases and at J to 6 bases, leaving 16 bases not matched to a gene. CDR3 protein: CASSLKGAPAEPEAFF. CDR3 nucleotides: TGTGCCAGCAGTTTAAAGGGGGCGCCTGCGGAACCTGAAGCTTTCTTT.

The chain combines TRBV5-1 with TRBJ2-5, with 10 bases aligning to TRBD2. Germline V CDR1 and CDR2: SGHRS, YFSETQ. The V and J ends lost 0 bases and 2 bases, in that order; junction bases with no gene match: 10. This CDR3 region has 18 residues. CDR3 in amino acids: CASSLAGVAGGGQETQYF. The DNA of the CDR3 is TGCGCCAGCAGCTTGGCCGGAGTAGCGGGGGGCGGACAAGAGACCCAGTACTTC.

In this sample, this clone turned up once. The chain carries TRBV15 and TRBJ1-1; D call uncertain. The CDR3 runs 15 residues. CDR1 is LNHNV and CDR2 is YYDKDF in the germline V gene (reference sequence). Trimming stripped 0 bases from V and 6 bases from J, with 14 bases between. The CDR3 DNA is TGTGCCACCAGCAGAGATCAAGCGGTGACGGCTGAAGCTTTCTTT. Protein product: CATSRDQAVTAEAFF.

V usage is TRBV19 and J usage is TRBJ1-3; perhaps TRBD1 as D (5 bases). Trimming stripped 3 bases from V and 0 bases from J, with 9 bases between. The CDR3 has 15 amino acids. CDR1 is LNHDA, CDR2 SQIVND, per germline (reference sequence). The CDR3 region has the DNA TGTGCCAGTAGTATGACAGAGACCTCTGGAAACACCATATATTTT. As protein: CASSMTETSGNTIYF.

This clone is a singleton in its sample. The rearrangement uses TRBV2 and TRBJ2-3, with a tentative D call TRBD1 (5 bases). CDR1 is SNHLY and CDR2 is FYNNEI in the germline V gene. The CDR3 sequence is 13 residues long. Trimming left V 5 bases short and J 1 base short, with 7 bases between. In DNA form, the CDR3 reads TGTGCCAGCAGTAGCAGGGGCACAGATACGCAGTATTTT. Translated: CASSSRGTDTQYF.

The V gene is TRBV5-6, the J gene TRBJ2-2; D not certain. CDR1 and CDR2 (germline): SGHDT, YYEEEE. The CDR3 runs 12 residues. V was trimmed by 5 bases and J by 8 bases, leaving 10 bases between them. The CDR3 loop reads CASSMESGELFF. Here the CDR3 DNA reads TGTGCCAGCAGTATGGAGTCGGGGGAGCTGTTTTTT.

The rearrangement joins TRBV19 to TRBJ2-2, with 8 bases fitting TRBD1. J gave up 7 bases and V 3 bases, and 4 bases lay outside the gene matches. The CDR3 is made up of 14 amino acids. Per the germline V gene, CDR1 is LNHDA and CDR2 is SQIVND (reference sequence). CDR3 region: CASSMGQDVGELFF. DNA of the CDR3: TGTGCCAGTAGTATGGGACAGGATGTCGGGGAGCTGTTTTTT. The variable domain in full, completed from reference TRBV19 and TRBJ2-2, reads DGGITQSPKYLFRKEGQNVTLSCEQNLNHDAMYWYRQDPGQGLRLIYYSQIVNDFQKGDIAEGYSVSREKKESFPLTVTSAQKNPTAFYLCASSMGQDVGELFFGEGSRLTVL.

The gene calls are TRBV3-1 (or the pseudogene TRBV3-2) and TRBJ2-7, with 8 bases aligning to TRBD2. Germline loops: CDR1 LGHDT, CDR2 YNNKEL (reference sequence). This CDR3 is 14 amino acids long. With V trimmed by 1 base and J by 5 bases, 4 bases remained unmatched. CDR3 sequence (DNA): TGTGCCAGCAGCCAAGGGGTTAGCGGGGACGAGCAGTACTTC. This sequence encodes CASSQGVSGDEQYF.

The chain recombines TRBV6-2 or TRBV6-3 with TRBJ1-5; weak D call: TRBD1 (6 bases). This CDR3 spans 15 amino acids. Trimming took 2 bases from V and 5 from J, leaving 13 bases between them. Germline CDR1 is MNHEY and CDR2 is SVGEGT. The CDR3 nucleotides read TGTGCCAGCAGTTACCCCCGGGACATTGATCAGCCCCAGCATTTT. Its protein product is CASSYPRDIDQPQHF.

The rearrangement uses TRBV30 and TRBJ1-1; 9 bases fit TRBD1. Germline V gene sequence: CDR1 GTSNPN, CDR2 SVGIG (reference sequence). Trimming took 1 base from V and 5 from J; bases not matched to a gene: 2. The CDR3 has 13 amino acids. CDR3 protein: CAWSGTGVTEAFF. The CDR3 nucleotides are TGTGCCTGGAGTGGGACAGGGGTGACTGAAGCTTTCTTT.

The V gene is TRBV29-1, the J gene TRBJ2-1, with 10 bases lining up with TRBD2. V lost 2 bases to trimming and J lost 2 bases; unmatched junction nucleotides: 0. Germline CDR1 is SQVTM and CDR2 is ANQGSEA. The CDR3 extends over 14 amino acids. CDR3 sequence (DNA): TGCAGCGTTGAAACTAGCGGGGCCTACAATGAGCAGTTCTTC. Translating it yields CSVETSGAYNEQFF.

V gene TRBV7-9 combines with J gene TRBJ1-3; 7 bases line up with TRBD1. V shed 4 bases and J 1 base; nucleotides not matched to a gene: 4. From germline, CDR1 is SEHNR and CDR2 FQNEAQ (reference sequence). The length of the CDR3 is 15 residues. Here the CDR3 reads CASSSRQGSGNTIYF. In DNA form, the CDR3 reads TGTGCCAGCAGCTCTCGACAGGGATCTGGAAACACCATATATTTT.

This clone was seen just once. This chain joins TRBV5-4 and TRBJ1-6; 9 bases fit TRBD1. The germline CDR1 and CDR2 sequences are SGHNT and YYREEE (reference sequence). The CDR3 runs to 15 residues. V shed 4 bases and J 5 bases; nucleotides not matched to a gene: 4. The CDR3 DNA reads as TGTGCCAGCAGCGCACGGACAGGGGATAATTCACCCCTCCACTTT. Translating gives CASSARTGDNSPLHF.

This chain joins TRBV6-5 and TRBJ1-5, with D unclear. The CDR3 sequence is 13 residues long. Germline CDR1 MNHEY, CDR2 SVGAGI. Deletions cut 10 bases from V and 5 bases from J, with 15 bases between. The CDR3 bases are TGTGCCACCCGATGGCAGGAGGATCAGCCCCAGCATTTT. Translation gives CATRWQEDQPQHF.

This rearrangement joins TRBV5-1 to TRBJ1-4, with D possibly TRBD1 on 5 matching bases. The CDR3 runs to 14 residues. The germline V and J ends were trimmed by 1 base and 4 bases, with 8 bases remaining between them. CDR1 SGHRS and CDR2 YFSETQ come from the germline V gene. The CDR3 DNA is TGCGCCAGCAGCTTGTCACAGGATAATGAAAAACTGTTTTTT. Protein: CASSLSQDNEKLFF. The full variable domain, in which reference TRBV5-1 and TRBJ1-4 provide the parts outside the CDR3, is KAGVTQTPRYLIKTRGQQVTLSCSPISGHRSVSWYQQTPGQGLQFLFEYFSETQRNKGNFPGRFSGRQFSNSRSEMNVSTLELGDSALYLCASSLSQDNEKLFFGSGTQLSVL.

This chain's CDR3 is CATSRVTGRSGANVLTF. CDR3 nucleotides: TGTGCCACCAGCAGAGTGACAGGAAGATCTGGGGCCAACGTCCTGACTTTC. This chain links TRBV15 with TRBJ2-6; a weak D match, TRBD1 (6 bases). This CDR3 comprises 17 residues. Germline V gene lookup returns CDR1 LNHNV and CDR2 YYDKDF (reference sequence). The V and J ends lost 1 base and 1 base respectively, with 11 bases between them.

The V gene is TRBV7-9, the J gene TRBJ1-1; 8 nucleotides line up with TRBD1. Looked up from germline, CDR1 is SEHNR and CDR2 is FQNEAQ (reference sequence). This CDR3 has 18 residues. The V gene end was trimmed by 5 bases and the J gene end by 0 bases; junction bases not matched to a gene: 14. The CDR3 DNA follows: TGTGCCAGCAGCCCACCATGGGGGTACAGGGGGGTGAACACTGAAGCTTTCTTT. It encodes CASSPPWGYRGVNTEAFF.

The chain carries TRBV11-2 and TRBJ1-3; perhaps TRBD1 as D (5 bases). Germline V gives CDR1 SGHAT, CDR2 FQNNGV. The CDR3 runs 15 residues. V lost 5 bases and J 2 bases, leaving 13 bases between the germline ends. CDR3 loop: CASSPRAGPGNTIYF. The CDR3 bases are TGTGCCAGCAGCCCCAGGGCAGGACCTGGAAACACCATATATTTT. Based on the CDR3 plus reference TRBV11-2 and TRBJ1-3, the full variable domain is EAGVAQSPRYKIIEKRQSVAFWCNPISGHATLYWYQQILGQGPKLLIQFQNNGVVDDSQLPKDRFSAERLKGVDSTLKIQPAKLEDSAVYLCASSPRAGPGNTIYFGEGSWLTVV.

This clone was counted once. This rearrangement joins TRBV7-9 to TRBJ1-2; 9 positions match TRBD1. Germline V CDR1 and CDR2: SEHNR, FQNEAQ (reference sequence). V lost 5 bases to trimming and J lost 3 bases; unmatched junction nucleotides: 7. The CDR3 runs to 15 residues. CDR3 amino acids: CASSLTGGSDYGYTF. For the CDR3, the DNA is TGTGCCAGCAGCCTTACAGGGGGCAGTGACTATGGCTACACCTTC.